A single sample gave rise to the 32 T cell receptor beta chains below, sequenced in a study of tumor-infiltrating lymphocytes in primary liver carcinoma. From about 530 ng total RNA, TCR beta cDNA was generated with a primer in the constant region. Three nested multiplex PCR rounds of slightly modified ARM-PCR generated TCR beta libraries. Primers for the first two PCR rounds were TRBV1-TRBV30 forward primers and a C-beta reverse primer (about 9 cycles per round). TCRdb analysed the multiplex PCR reads with MiXCR anew, one entry per CDR3 protein. This table has some 320,000 distinct CDR3 sequences, 65% appearing once. Unsorted whole blood yielded blood RNA, and germline DNA was extracted as well. The sample comprised peripheral blood. The receptors come from a man aged 35-49 years with primary liver carcinoma and hepatitis B virus infection.

A note on this clonotype: A much larger clone differs by one base, so this may be a read error. This chain links TRBV4-2 with TRBJ2-7; 10 bases align to TRBD2. The CDR3 extends over 14 amino acids. Germline CDR1 and CDR2: LGHNA and YNFKEQ. CDR3 sequence: CASSRDLAGDEEYF. CDR3 nucleotides: TGTGCCAGCAGCCGGGATCTAGCGGGAGACGAGGAGTACTTC.

The rearrangement joins TRBV7-8 to TRBJ2-2; weak D call: TRBD2 (5 bases). The ends were cut back, 7 bases at V and 4 bases at J, with 13 bases in the middle. The CDR3 is 14 amino acids. Germline V gene data show CDR1 as SGHVS and CDR2 as FQNEAQ. CDR3 coding DNA: TGTGCCAGCACCAGGACTGGCACCACCGGGGAGCTGTTTTTT. It yields the protein CASTRTGTTGELFF.

With respect to this clonotype: This may be a read error: a much more frequent sequence differs by one nucleotide. V usage is TRBV4-1 and J usage is TRBJ2-2; 10 bases match TRBD1. The junction had 17 bases not matched to a gene; V was cut back by 7 bases and J by 3 bases. Germline V gene data show CDR1 as MGHRA and CDR2 as YSYEKL. The length of the CDR3 is 19 residues. CDR3 coding DNA: TGCGCCAGCATCCCACTCCTTCCGGGACAGGGGTTTGACACCGGGGAGCTGTTTTTT. It translates to CASIPLLPGQGFDTGELFF.

As regards this clonotype: A read error is possible here, since a much larger clone lies one base away. V usage is TRBV4-3 and J usage is TRBJ2-7, with TRBD2 matching 7 bases. Germline-derived CDR1 and CDR2 are LGHNA and YSLEER. CDR3 length equals 15 residues. In nucleotides, the CDR3 is TGCTCCAGCAGCCAAGAGGTAGCGGGTATTTACGAGCAGTACTTC. Encoded protein: CSSSQEVAGIYEQYF.

This clonotype was seen a few times. The chain has TRBV5-1 and TRBJ2-2; 14 bases line up with TRBD2. The CDR3 runs to 17 residues. From germline, CDR1 is SGHRS and CDR2 YFSETQ. With V trimmed by 5 bases and J by 1 base, 4 bases remained unmatched. CDR3 nucleotide sequence: TGCGCCAGCAGGGGGACTAGCGGGAGCGTGAACACCGGGGAGCTGTTTTTT. This sequence encodes CASRGTSGSVNTGELFF. The variable domain in full, with the rest retrieved from reference TRBV5-1 and TRBJ2-2, is KAGVTQTPRYLIKTRGQQVTLSCSPISGHRSVSWYQQTPGQGLQFLFEYFSETQRNKGNFPGRFSGRQFSNSRSEMNVSTLELGDSALYLCASRGTSGSVNTGELFFGEGSRLTVL.

Comments on this clonotype: Compared with germline, one end of the junction differs, possibly owing to a read error. This chain joins TRBV10-3 and TRBJ2-7; 11 positions match TRBD2. The CDR3 is 16 amino acids. Per germline, CDR1 ENHRY and CDR2 SYGVKD. CDR3 residues: CAIGEPRLAGTYEQYF. Written as DNA, the CDR3 is TGTGCCATCGGTGAGCCTCGACTAGCGGGAACCTACGAGCAGTACTTC.

This clonotype has just one count. One junction end does not reproduce the germline sequence, and a read error may be involved. The V gene is TRBV6-5, the J gene TRBJ2-7; D is perhaps TRBD2 (5 bases). This CDR3 region has 13 residues. Germline V lookup: CDR1 MNHEY, CDR2 SVGAGI. The CDR3 here is CACSLTGKGEQYF. Written as DNA, the CDR3 is TGTGCCTGCAGTTTAACGGGGAAGGGCGAGCAGTACTTC.

Worth noting for this clonotype: A junction end diverges from the germline sequence, so it may reflect a read error. V is TRBV11-2 and J is TRBJ2-7; D ambiguous. This CDR3 has 14 amino acids. Germline values: CDR1 SGHAT, CDR2 FQNNGV. The CDR3 protein is CASNLIGSSYEEYF. For the CDR3, the DNA is TGTGCCAGCAACTTAATTGGTTCCTCCTACGAGGAGTACTTC.

As regards this clonotype: A much larger clone lies one base from this, so it may be a read error. The chain employs TRBV6-2 or TRBV6-3 and TRBJ2-6; tentative D call: TRBD2 (5 bases). V was shortened by 7 bases and J by 0 bases, with 16 bases between the two germline ends. This CDR3 contains 17 residues. Germline V gene sequence: CDR1 MNHEY, CDR2 SVGEGT. CDR3: CASTGETISSGANVLTF. CDR3 sequence (DNA): TGTGCCAGCACCGGGGAAACTATTAGCTCTGGGGCCAACGTCCTGACTTTC.

Comments on this clonotype: The junction departs from germline at one end; a sequencing error may be responsible. The chain uses TRBV6-2 or TRBV6-3 and TRBJ1-2, with D perhaps TRBD1 (5 bases). CDR1 is MNHEY and CDR2 is SVGEGT in the germline V gene. The CDR3 has 14 amino acids. The CDR3 here is CDSSLLGTIYGYTF. For the CDR3, the DNA is TGTGACAGCAGTCTACTCGGGACGATCTATGGCTACACCTTC.

As to this clonotype: The CDR3 ends on some other residue instead of the conserved phenylalanine or tryptophan, so this is likely a read error. V and J are TRBV7-9 and TRBJ1-2; D remains unclear. V was clipped by 4 bases and J by 5 bases, with 11 bases between them. The CDR3 length is 13 residues. Germline-derived CDR1 and CDR2 are SEHNR and FQNEAQ (reference sequence). CDR3 in amino acids: CASSSSDGYGYTS. The CDR3 DNA reads as TGTGCCAGCAGCTCATCGGACGGTTATGGCTACACCTCC.

In DNA, the CDR3 is TGTTCTAGCAGTCCCGGGACGGGGTATGGCTACACCTTC. Residues: CSSSPGTGYGYTF. The chain combines TRBV6-5 with TRBJ1-2; perhaps TRBD1 as D (5 bases). CDR3 length equals 13 residues. Germline V gene lookup returns CDR1 MNHEY and CDR2 SVGAGI.

About this clonotype: The germline gene is not matched at one end of the junction; a read error may be the cause. This rearrangement joins TRBV6-2 or TRBV6-3 to TRBJ2-7; 11 bases map to TRBD2. The CDR3 is 16 amino acids. The V gene's germline CDR1 is MNHEY and CDR2 SVGEGT. The CDR3 coding sequence is TGTCCCAGCAGTTACTCCGGGACTAGCGGAGACTACGAGCAGTACTTC. Its protein is CPSSYSGTSGDYEQYF.

The chain joins TRBV28 to TRBJ2-7; perhaps TRBD2 as D (6 bases). This CDR3 comprises 16 residues. From germline, CDR1 is MDHEN and CDR2 SYDVKM. V lost 2 bases to trimming and J lost 4 bases, with 18 bases between them. The CDR3 protein is CASSLPGVMSWYEQYF. CDR3 sequence (DNA): TGTGCCAGCAGTTTACCGGGAGTTATGTCGTGGTACGAGCAGTACTTC.

This clonotype was recorded many times. The chain links TRBV12-3 or TRBV12-4 to TRBJ2-7; weak D call: TRBD1 (6 bases). V was trimmed by 8 bases and J by 1 base, leaving 18 bases between them. This CDR3 contains 15 residues. The CDR3 DNA reads TGTGCCAGCGGCCGTGGGGGCGCCGAATCCTACGAGCAGTACTTC. Amino acid sequence: CASGRGGAESYEQYF.

On this clonotype: A much larger clone differs from this one at a single base, so this may be a read error. V usage is TRBV12-3 or TRBV12-4 and J usage is TRBJ2-2; the D gene is possibly TRBD1 (6 bases). This CDR3 is 15 amino acids long. The V end was cut by 4 bases, the J end by 6 bases, with 15 bases between. The CDR3 DNA is TGTGCCAGCAGTTCGGATCAGGGGTTGGCCGGGGAGCTGTTTTTT. The encoded protein is CASSSDQGLAGELFF.

On this clonotype: This may stem from a read error, because a much larger clone lies one nucleotide away. The rearrangement joins TRBV4-2 to TRBJ1-1; D gene uncertain. The CDR3 length is 12 residues. V gave up 1 base and J gave up 11 bases, with 11 bases separating them. Germline-derived CDR1 and CDR2 are LGHNA and YNFKEQ. CDR3 nucleotides: TGTGCCAGCAGCCAAGGGGCCGAGGATGCTTTCTTT. Protein product: CASSQGAEDAFF.

The rearrangement links TRBV6-2 or TRBV6-3 to TRBJ2-7; D not certain. Deletions cut 2 bases from V and 1 base from J, with 6 bases between. The length of the CDR3 is 13 residues. The germline V gene encodes CDR1 MNHEY and CDR2 SVGEGT. The CDR3 here is CASSYPYSYEQYF. CDR3 bases: TGTGCCAGCAGTTACCCGTATTCCTACGAGCAGTACTTC.

In regard to this clonotype: It may be a read error: a sequence one base away is much more abundant. The V gene is TRBV29-1, the J gene TRBJ1-1; no reliable D call. The CDR3 extends over 12 amino acids. The germline CDR1 and CDR2 sequences are SQVTM and ANQGSEA. CDR3 in amino acids: CRVELARTEAFF. The CDR3 nucleotides are TGCAGGGTTGAACTGGCCCGGACTGAAGCTTTCTTT.

Note on this clonotype: A read error is likely, as this CDR3 ends without the conserved phenylalanine or tryptophan. The chain carries TRBV6-2 or TRBV6-3 and TRBJ2-2; D is perhaps TRBD1 or TRBD2 (5 bases each). This CDR3 is 17 amino acids long. Per germline, CDR1 MNHEY and CDR2 SVGEGT. In DNA, the CDR3 is TGTGCCAGCAATTACAGTCTCCGGGGCGCGAACACCGGGGAGCTGTTTTTA. Translating gives CASNYSLRGANTGELFL.

This clonotype was picked up many times. This chain joins TRBV12-3 or TRBV12-4 and TRBJ2-4, with D possibly being TRBD1 (5 bases). V dropped 5 bases and J dropped 6 bases, with 14 bases sitting between them. The CDR3 is 14 residues long. The CDR3 DNA follows: TGTGCCAGCAGTCCCATAGGGGAAGGAAACATTCAGTACTTC. It yields the protein CASSPIGEGNIQYF.

About this clonotype: It is likely a read error, because the conserved phenylalanine at the end of the CDR3 is missing. The chain employs TRBV11-3 and TRBJ2-2; TRBD2 is a possible D gene (5 bases). Germline values: CDR1 SGHNT, CDR2 YENEEA. This CDR3 has 13 residues. V was shortened by 5 bases and J by 8 bases, with 12 bases between the two germline ends. The chain's CDR3 is CASSPDLRGELFS. The DNA of the CDR3 is TGTGCCAGCAGCCCGGACTTGCGGGGGGAGCTGTTTTCT.

Remarks on this clonotype: This could be a read error, since a much larger clone is one nucleotide away. The chain recombines TRBV6-1 with TRBJ2-2; possibly TRBD2 for D (6 bases). CDR1 and CDR2 from the germline V gene are MNHNS and SASEGT. The length of the CDR3 is 12 residues. CDR3 amino acids: CASSGNTGGLFF. CDR3 DNA: TGTGCCAGCAGTGGAAACACCGGGGGGCTGTTTTTT.

This clonotype appeared a few times. A much larger clone lies one base from this, so it may be a read error. The rearrangement uses TRBV29-1 and TRBJ1-3; D is perhaps TRBD1 (5 bases). The germline V and J ends were trimmed by 6 bases and 2 bases, with 11 bases remaining between them. Germline assignment: CDR1 SQVTM and CDR2 ANQGSEA. The CDR3 covers 13 residues. The CDR3 sequence: CSVVGLPGNTIYF. The CDR3 nucleotides are TGCAGCGTAGTGGGACTCCCTGGAAACACCATATATTTT.

This chain connects TRBV6-1 to TRBJ1-1, with D uncertain. From germline, CDR1 is MNHNS and CDR2 SASEGT. This CDR3 comprises 14 residues. The V gene lost 1 base and the J gene lost 0 bases, with 6 bases spanning the gap. CDR3: CASSEGNLNTEAFF. In DNA form, the CDR3 reads TGTGCCAGCAGTGAAGGAAACCTGAACACTGAAGCTTTCTTT.

The rearrangement links TRBV5-1 to TRBJ2-1; perhaps TRBD1 as D (6 bases). Germline lookup yields CDR1 SGHRS and CDR2 YFSETQ. The ends were cut back, 6 bases at V and 7 bases at J, with 14 bases in the middle. The CDR3 covers 13 residues. The CDR3 loop is CASTPQGYNEQFF. Written as DNA, the CDR3 is TGCGCCAGCACCCCTCAGGGGTATAATGAGCAGTTCTTC.

This chain connects TRBV20-1 to TRBJ2-7; 10 nucleotides line up with TRBD1. The CDR3 length is 14 residues. V was clipped by 3 bases and J by 0 bases; unmatched bases: 2. Germline loops: CDR1 DFQATT, CDR2 SNEGSKA (reference sequence). The CDR3 DNA is TGCAGTGCTAGGGACAGGGGGAGCTCCTACGAGCAGTACTTC. Its translation: CSARDRGSSYEQYF.

For this clonotype: A single base separates this from a much larger clone, so it may be a read error. The gene calls are TRBV6-1 and TRBJ2-4, with TRBD2 as a possible D gene (6 bases). CDR3 size: 12 residues. Germline V gene data show CDR1 as MNHNS and CDR2 as SASEGT. The CDR3 spells CASSDRGNTQYF. CDR3 in DNA: TGTGCCAGCAGTGATCGGGGGAACACTCAGTACTTC.

In this sample, this clonotype turned up once. No conserved phenylalanine or tryptophan is present at the end of the CDR3, so a read error is the likely explanation. The chain links TRBV11-2 to TRBJ2-1, with D maybe TRBD2 (6 bases). The CDR3 has 15 amino acids. Per germline, CDR1 SGHAT and CDR2 FQNNGV. In DNA form, the CDR3 reads TGTGCCAGCTGCTTAGTGTCGGGGGAAGGTAGTGAGCAGTTCTTA. It codes for CASCLVSGEGSEQFL.

As concerns this clonotype: This may come from a read error, since a much larger clone is one base off. The J gene is TRBJ2-7, the V gene TRBV6-5; 9 positions agree with TRBD2. The CDR3 runs 18 residues. Germline V lookup: CDR1 MNHEY, CDR2 SVGAGI. Losses at the gene ends were 3 bases for V and 2 bases for J; bases not matched to a gene: 14. The CDR3 spells CASSYQTSGKTGAYEQYF. In DNA, the CDR3 is TGTGCCAGCAGTTATCAGACTAGCGGAAAAACGGGGGCCTACGAGCAGTACTTC.

Details on this clonotype: The CDR3 does not end in the conserved phenylalanine or tryptophan, so this is likely a read error. The chain employs TRBV5-4 and TRBJ2-2, with D tentatively TRBD2 (5 bases). The germline gives CDR1 SGHNT, CDR2 YYREEE (reference sequence). This CDR3 comprises 16 residues. Between the trimmed V and J ends, which lost 4 bases and 0 bases, there was a span of 13 bases. The CDR3 coding sequence is TGTGCCAGCAGCAGCGGTCAGCTCGCGAACACCGGGGAGCTGTTTTCT. Translation: CASSSGQLANTGELFS.

A note on this clonotype: Compared with germline, one end of the junction differs, possibly owing to a read error. The DNA for the CDR3 is TGTGCCAGCAGCCGGACAGCCAGTCTCTCCTACGAGCAGCACTTC. Translated, it gives CASSRTASLSYEQHF. The chain uses TRBV5-5 and TRBJ2-7; the D gene is possibly TRBD1 (6 bases). Germline values: CDR1 SGHKS, CDR2 YYEKEE (reference sequence). The CDR3 length is 15 residues.